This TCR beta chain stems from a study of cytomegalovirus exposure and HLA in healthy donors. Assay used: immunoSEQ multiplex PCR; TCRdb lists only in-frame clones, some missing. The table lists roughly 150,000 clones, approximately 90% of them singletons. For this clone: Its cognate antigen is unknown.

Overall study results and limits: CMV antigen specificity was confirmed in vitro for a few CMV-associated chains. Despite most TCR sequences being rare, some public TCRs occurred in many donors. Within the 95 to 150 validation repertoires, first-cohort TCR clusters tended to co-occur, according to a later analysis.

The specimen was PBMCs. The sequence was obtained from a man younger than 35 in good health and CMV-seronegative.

The CDR3 DNA reads TGCGCCAGCAGCCCGATGAGGGGCAGGGGTTCCTACGAGCAGTACTTC. Amino acid sequence: CASSPMRGRGSYEQYF. The chain carries TRBV10-1 and TRBJ2-7; possibly TRBD1 for D (6 bases). Trimming pared 6 bases from V and 1 base from J, leaving 19 bases between. The CDR3 length is 16 residues. The germline V gene encodes CDR1 WNHNN and CDR2 SYGVQD (reference sequence).